The 25 T cell receptor beta chains below all came from one sample that was sequenced in a study of CD8 T cells in ankylosing spondylitis listed by TCRdb under 2017. Results and caveats for the whole study, not just this receptor: Blood from ankylosing spondylitis patients appeared to be characterized by a TCR beta motif composed of under 10 highly homologous amino acid variants.

The library was obtained by 5' RACE. The run used an Illumina HiSeq 2500. TCRdb reworked the public reads: Q25 trimming with fastp, MiXCR clone assembly, productive beta chains retained. Every distinct CDR3 protein forms one entry, paired with its most common genes and DNA. The sample has 750,000 to 850,000 distinct CDR3 sequences on record, about 10% of them singletons. In total, the top ten clones hold approximately 0.46% of the sample. These receptors lack a known antigen. Sequencing used blood, either unsorted or a sorted T cell fraction (not recorded which). These receptors were collected from a male donor with ankylosing spondylitis.

This chain connects TRBV5-1 to TRBJ1-6, with 11 positions matching TRBD1. V was pared by 6 bases and J by 10 bases, with 9 bases of the junction left unmatched. CDR3 length: 15 amino acids. Germline assignment: CDR1 SGHRS and CDR2 YFSETQ. The DNA of the CDR3 is TGCGCCAGCACCCCTACCGGGACAGGGGGATCACCCCTCCACTTT. Its translation is CASTPTGTGGSPLHF.

This clonotype was observed at least ten times. The gene calls are TRBV7-2 and TRBJ2-5, with D unresolved. Germline values: CDR1 SGHTA, CDR2 FQGNSA. V dropped 8 bases and J dropped 1 base, with 14 bases sitting between them. The CDR3 contains 14 residues. For the CDR3, the DNA is TGTGCCAGCTCACCACGAGGCAGCCAAGAGACCCAGTACTTC. It yields the protein CASSPRGSQETQYF.

This clonotype was recorded a few times. The chain links TRBV7-2 to TRBJ2-1; a weak D match, TRBD1 (5 bases). This CDR3 comprises 17 residues. V dropped 2 bases and J dropped 0 bases, with 14 bases sitting between them. Per the germline V gene, CDR1 is SGHTA and CDR2 is FQGNSA. The CDR3 DNA is TGTGCCAGCAGCTTAAGGGGCAGGCCAAGCTCCTACAATGAGCAGTTCTTC. Its protein product is CASSLRGRPSSYNEQFF.

This clonotype has a handful of counts. V usage is TRBV6-1 and J usage is TRBJ1-1; D is unclear. CDR1 and CDR2 from the germline V gene are MNHNS and SASEGT. The V and J ends lost 8 bases and 1 base respectively, with 14 bases between them. This CDR3 is built from 14 residues. CDR3 coding DNA: TGTGCCAGCCGTGTCGATGGAGGGAACACTGAAGCTTTCTTT. Translated: CASRVDGGNTEAFF.

At least ten counts were recorded for this clonotype. The chain is built from TRBV7-2 and TRBJ2-1; D is possibly TRBD1 (5 bases). The CDR3 length is 13 residues. The germline V gene encodes CDR1 SGHTA and CDR2 FQGNSA. V was pared by 5 bases and J by 9 bases, with 14 bases between. The CDR3: CASSIWVDTEQFF. DNA of the CDR3: TGTGCCAGCAGCATCTGGGTGGACACTGAGCAGTTCTTC. The full variable domain, completed using reference TRBV7-2 and TRBJ2-1, is GAGVSQSPSNKVTEKGKDVELRCDPISGHTALYWYRQSLGQGLEFLIYFQGNSAPDKSGLPSDRFSAERTGGSVSTLTIQRTQQEDSAVYLCASSIWVDTEQFFGPGTRLTVL.

The chain combines TRBV3-1 with TRBJ2-2, with D uncertain. V was shortened by 3 bases and J by 6 bases, with 8 bases between the two germline ends. The CDR3 contains 13 residues. The germline CDR1 and CDR2 sequences are LGHDT and YNNKEL (reference sequence). The chain's CDR3 is CASSQRWSGELFF. DNA of the CDR3: TGTGCCAGCAGCCAGCGGTGGTCCGGGGAGCTGTTTTTT.

This sequence joins TRBV7-6 and TRBJ2-3; TRBD1 matches at 7 bases. The junction had 18 bases not matched to a gene; V was cut back by 6 bases and J by 0 bases. The CDR3 has 19 amino acids. From germline, CDR1 is SGHVS and CDR2 FNYEAQ. The CDR3 reads CASSRAWTGVRSSTDTQYF. CDR3 DNA sequence: TGTGCCAGCAGTAGAGCTTGGACAGGAGTACGATCGAGCACAGATACGCAGTATTTT.

The chain recombines TRBV20-1 with TRBJ2-1, with TRBD2 matching over 11 bases. This CDR3 has 14 amino acids. V dropped 6 bases and J dropped 10; count of bases not matched to a gene: 11. CDR1 and CDR2 from the germline V gene are DFQATT and SNEGSKA (reference sequence). The DNA for the CDR3 is TGCAGTGCCGGACTAGCGGGCCCCATAGGGGAGCAGTTCTTC. Protein product: CSAGLAGPIGEQFF.

This clonotype was seen repeatedly, ten times or more. This chain uses TRBV15 with TRBJ2-1; D gene unclear. Deletions cut 3 bases from V and 2 bases from J, with 8 bases between. Per germline, CDR1 LNHNV and CDR2 YYDKDF (reference sequence). This CDR3 is built from 14 residues. The DNA of the CDR3 is TGTGCCACCAGCAGGCCGTCCCCCTACAATGAGCAGTTCTTC. Translation gives CATSRPSPYNEQFF.

In regard to this clonotype: One base away lies a much larger clone, so this may be a sequencing read error. The rearrangement joins TRBV20-1 to TRBJ1-3; D might be TRBD1 (5 bases). This CDR3 spans 16 amino acids. Germline CDR1 reads DFQATT; CDR2 reads SNEGSKA (reference sequence). The CDR3 loop is CSARDPGTVSGYTIYF. As DNA, the CDR3 is TGCAGTGCTAGAGACCCCGGGACCGTCTCTGGATACACCATATATTTT.

In this sample, this clonotype turned up a few times. V is TRBV18 and J is TRBJ2-3; 10 bases match TRBD1. CDR1 KGHSH and CDR2 LQKENI come from the germline V gene. The CDR3 runs 15 residues. V trimming: 0 bases; J trimming: 3 bases; junction bases outside the gene matches: 0. The chain's CDR3 is CASSPPDRGTDTQYF. CDR3 coding DNA: TGTGCCAGCTCACCACCGGACAGGGGGACAGATACGCAGTATTTT.

This clonotype came up a few times. The chain employs TRBV24-1 and TRBJ1-1; TRBD1 aligns across 7 bases. Germline V gives CDR1 KGHDR, CDR2 SFDVKD. J gave up 0 bases and V 3 bases, and 15 bases lay outside the gene matches. The CDR3 consists of 19 residues. The CDR3 loop is CATSDGRIRRGPMNTEAFF. CDR3 DNA: TGTGCCACCAGTGATGGCAGGATCAGGAGGGGGCCTATGAACACTGAAGCTTTCTTT.

This clonotype was counted only a few times. The CDR3 DNA follows: TGTGCCAGCAGTGAAGCGCTTCATAGGGGACCTGAGCAGTACTTC. It codes for CASSEALHRGPEQYF. The chain joins TRBV2 to TRBJ2-7; perhaps D is TRBD1 or TRBD2 (5 bases each). This CDR3 is built from 15 residues. Trimming stripped 0 bases from V and 7 bases from J, with 16 bases between. Germline values: CDR1 SNHLY, CDR2 FYNNEI.

This clonotype was seen repeatedly, ten times or more. This chain uses TRBV6-1 with TRBJ2-5; D remains unclear. Germline V lookup: CDR1 MNHNS, CDR2 SASEGT. V was clipped by 5 bases and J by 3 bases, with 10 bases between them. The CDR3 runs 13 residues. In nucleotides, the CDR3 is TGTGCCAGCAGTCGGGCCGGAAAAGAGACCCAGTACTTC. The encoded protein is CASSRAGKETQYF.

This chain uses TRBV5-1 with TRBJ1-1; D may be TRBD1 (5 bases). Trimming took 0 bases from V and 0 from J, leaving 9 bases between them. The CDR3 contains 15 residues. In germline, CDR1 is SGHRS, CDR2 YFSETQ. DNA for the CDR3: TGCGCCAGCAGCTTGGAATTGGGGGTGAACACTGAAGCTTTCTTT. The encoded protein is CASSLELGVNTEAFF.

This rearrangement joins TRBV10-2 to TRBJ2-5, with 8 bases identical to TRBD2. CDR1 is WSHSY, CDR2 SAAADI, per germline. This CDR3 comprises 13 residues. V shed 10 bases and J 5 bases; nucleotides not matched to a gene: 9. DNA of the CDR3: TGCGCCACCAAGATAGCGGGAAGGGAGACCCAGTACTTC. Its protein product is CATKIAGRETQYF.

This clonotype has only a few counts. V and J are TRBV20-1 and TRBJ2-5; D is unclear. The ends were cut back, 3 bases at V and 1 base at J, with 12 bases in the middle. The CDR3 runs to 14 residues. Per germline, CDR1 DFQATT and CDR2 SNEGSKA (reference sequence). The CDR3 sequence: CSARDSGTQETQYF. The CDR3 nucleotides are TGCAGTGCTAGGGATTCGGGTACCCAAGAGACCCAGTACTTC.

This chain uses TRBV6-1 with TRBJ1-5; 9 bases fit TRBD1. This CDR3 has 15 amino acids. Per the germline V gene, CDR1 is MNHNS and CDR2 is SASEGT. The V and J ends lost 5 bases and 6 bases, in that order; junction bases with no gene match: 8. Here the CDR3 reads CASSLRQGGIQPQHF. The CDR3 DNA follows: TGTGCCAGCAGTCTCCGACAGGGGGGAATTCAGCCCCAGCATTTT.

This clonotype was recorded at least ten times. The chain couples TRBV7-2 to TRBJ2-3, with a possible D match to TRBD2 (5 bases). The length of the CDR3 is 15 residues. V lost 2 bases to trimming and J lost 2 bases, with 11 bases between them. CDR1 and CDR2 (germline): SGHTA, FQGNSA. The CDR3 DNA sequence: TGTGCCAGCAGCTTATTCTACGGGGACACAGATACGCAGTATTTT. Translation gives CASSLFYGDTDTQYF.

The chain recombines TRBV20-1 with TRBJ2-1; D is perhaps TRBD1 (5 bases). V lost 4 bases, J lost 8 bases, and 12 bases lay in between. CDR3 length: 12 residues. The germline gives CDR1 DFQATT, CDR2 SNEGSKA (reference sequence). CDR3 DNA: TGCAGTGCTAAGGGGTTGCTGGATGAGCAGTTCTTC. This sequence encodes CSAKGLLDEQFF.

The sample holds a few counts of this clonotype. The V and J genes are TRBV20-1 and TRBJ2-1; TRBD2 is a possible D gene (5 bases). Trimming cost V 3 bases and J 14 bases, with 14 bases left between them. CDR3 length: 11 residues. Germline V lookup: CDR1 DFQATT, CDR2 SNEGSKA (reference sequence). CDR3 sequence: CSARTLAPKFF. CDR3 bases: TGCAGTGCTAGGACGCTAGCCCCGAAGTTCTTC.

The chain carries TRBV6-1 and TRBJ2-1; TRBD2 aligns across 13 bases. This CDR3 contains 16 residues. The germline CDR1 and CDR2 sequences are MNHNS and SASEGT. J was trimmed by 3 bases and V by 4 bases; bases with no gene match: 3. The DNA of the CDR3 is TGTGCCAGCAGTGGACTAGCGGGGGGCCTCTACAATGAGCAGTTCTTC. This gives the protein CASSGLAGGLYNEQFF.

The table lists this clonotype with a few counts. The chain is built from TRBV10-1 and TRBJ2-5; 9 bases fit TRBD1. Germline V gives CDR1 WNHNN, CDR2 SYGVQD (reference sequence). This CDR3 has 15 amino acids. The J segment lost 2 bases and the V segment lost 3 bases, leaving 4 bases of the junction unmatched. CDR3 protein: CASSDPGTGQETQYF. The CDR3 DNA reads as TGCGCCAGCAGTGACCCCGGGACAGGGCAAGAGACCCAGTACTTC.

The rearrangement uses TRBV20-1 and TRBJ2-3; D might be TRBD2 (5 bases). The CDR3 is 15 residues long. V lost 5 bases and J 2 bases, leaving 17 bases between the germline ends. Germline CDR1 DFQATT, CDR2 SNEGSKA (reference sequence). In DNA, the CDR3 is TGCAGTGCTGTACCGGACTCGTACTTCACAGATACGCAGTATTTT. It translates to CSAVPDSYFTDTQYF.

The rearrangement joins TRBV28 to TRBJ2-5; TRBD2 matches at 10 bases. V lost 3 bases to trimming and J lost 1 base; unmatched junction nucleotides: 5. CDR3 length: 16 residues. Germline lookup yields CDR1 MDHEN and CDR2 SYDVKM. The CDR3 DNA reads as TGTGCCAGCAGTTTTCGTAGCGGGGGGACCCAAGAGACCCAGTACTTC. Protein sequence: CASSFRSGGTQETQYF.